These 28 T cell receptor beta chains came from one sample sequenced in a study of blood T cells in healthy people across ages. The use of a sample-barcoded 5' primer and a J-beta primer mix characterized a second PCR of 7 to 11 cycles. TCRdb recomputed calls from the 5' RACE reads with MiXCR, one row per CDR3 protein. The repertoire holds 780,000 or so distinct CDR3 sequences, with more than 50% as singletons. The material sequenced was blood. All receptors derive from a man in his forties in good health.

The genes are TRBV4-3 and TRBJ2-3; no reliable D call. Germline V gene lookup returns CDR1 LGHNA and CDR2 YSLEER. There are 17 residues in the CDR3. Trimming pared 1 base from V and 2 bases from J, leaving 16 bases between. In DNA form, the CDR3 reads TGCGCCAGCAGCCAAGGAAAGATCCGACCTTCCACAGATACGCAGTATTTT. It is translated as CASSQGKIRPSTDTQYF.

This clonotype was seen a few times. It is unclear where the CDR3 begins or ends on the DNA, so no DNA is shown, and the CDR3 is as TCRdb lists it. The rearrangement joins TRBV21-1 to TRBJ2-4; the DNA was not compared with TRBD1, the D call given in the table. TRBV21-1 is a pseudogene. The length of the CDR3 is 16 amino acids, counting both ends. CDR3 protein: CASSKFGTGSIYEQYF.

This clonotype has only a few counts. The chain combines TRBV20-1 with TRBJ2-5, with TRBD2 identical over 7 bases. The CDR3 is made up of 15 amino acids. Germline CDR1 reads DFQATT; CDR2 reads SNEGSKA (reference sequence). The J segment lost 3 bases and the V segment lost 3 bases, leaving 10 bases of the junction unmatched. The CDR3 loop reads CSASGAGTTKETQYF. CDR3 in DNA: TGCAGTGCTAGCGGTGCCGGGACTACTAAAGAGACCCAGTACTTC.

V gene TRBV9 combines with J gene TRBJ2-1, with a tentative D call TRBD2 (5 bases). Per the germline V gene, CDR1 is SGDLS and CDR2 is YYNGEE. The CDR3 consists of 13 residues. The ends were cut back, 2 bases at V and 13 bases at J, with 16 bases in the middle. Here the CDR3 reads CASSVFDRDSQFF. As DNA, the CDR3 is TGTGCCAGCAGCGTTTTTGATCGGGATAGCCAGTTCTTC.

The chain recombines TRBV28 with TRBJ2-7; D possibly corresponds to TRBD2 (5 bases). Per germline, CDR1 MDHEN and CDR2 SYDVKM. V lost 7 bases and J 0 bases, leaving 13 bases between the germline ends. The CDR3 is 14 amino acids. DNA for the CDR3: TGTGCCAGCACACCGACGGGGTACTCCTACGAGCAGTACTTC. Residues: CASTPTGYSYEQYF. The whole variable domain, remainder taken from reference TRBV28 and TRBJ2-7, is DVKVTQSSRYLVKRTGEKVFLECVQDMDHENMFWYRQDPGLGLRLIYFSYDVKMKEKGDIPEGYSVSREKKERFSLILESASTNQTSMYLCASTPTGYSYEQYFGPGTRLTVT.

The V gene is TRBV7-9, the J gene TRBJ1-2; 9 nucleotides line up with TRBD1. The CDR3 extends over 14 amino acids. Losses at the gene ends were 7 bases for V and 6 bases for J; bases not matched to a gene: 9. Germline-derived CDR1 and CDR2 are SEHNR and FQNEAQ (reference sequence). This chain's CDR3 is CASNGGTGFHGYTF. For the CDR3, the DNA is TGTGCCAGCAACGGAGGGACAGGGTTCCATGGCTACACCTTC. Drawing the rest from reference TRBV7-9 and TRBJ1-2, the complete variable domain is DTGVSQNPRHKITKRGQNVTFRCDPISEHNRLYWYRQTLGQGPEFLTYFQNEAQLEKSRLLSDRFSAERPKGSFSTLEIQRTEQGDSAMYLCASNGGTGFHGYTFGSGTRLTVV.

The chain links TRBV10-3 to TRBJ2-3; D is possibly TRBD2 (6 bases). The CDR3 covers 13 residues. V was shortened by 10 bases and J by 2 bases, with 13 bases between the two germline ends. Germline V CDR1 and CDR2: ENHRY, SYGVKD. The CDR3 DNA reads TGTGCCAGCCTTAGCGGCTACACAGATACGCAGTATTTT. As protein: CASLSGYTDTQYF.

The chain carries TRBV24-1 and TRBJ2-1, with a tentative D call TRBD2 (5 bases). V lost 9 bases, J lost 0 bases, and 14 bases lay in between. The CDR3 covers 15 residues. The germline CDR1 and CDR2 sequences are KGHDR and SFDVKD. CDR3 residues: CATGEGRSSYNEQFF. CDR3 bases: TGTGCCACCGGCGAGGGCAGGAGCTCCTACAATGAGCAGTTCTTC.

This clonotype was detected only a few times. The chain couples TRBV14 to TRBJ2-4, with D maybe TRBD2 (5 bases). The ends were cut back, 1 base at V and 13 bases at J, with 17 bases in the middle. This CDR3 comprises 14 residues. Germline V lookup: CDR1 SGHDN, CDR2 FVKESK. The CDR3 coding sequence is TGTGCCAGCAGCCAAGGGTACCAAACGAGGGAGCAGTACTTC. It is translated as CASSQGYQTREQYF.

The chain carries TRBV14 and TRBJ1-1; D unclear. Per germline, CDR1 SGHDN and CDR2 FVKESK. Deletions cut 2 bases from V and 3 bases from J, with 10 bases between. The CDR3 spans 14 residues. The CDR3 DNA sequence: TGTGCCAGCAGCCAAAACTTCCAGGACACTGAAGCTTTCTTT. It codes for CASSQNFQDTEAFF.

This rearrangement joins TRBV7-2 to TRBJ1-5; D gene ambiguous. CDR3 length: 16 residues. V lost 1 base, J lost 0 bases, and 10 bases lay in between. Germline V CDR1 and CDR2: SGHTA, FQGNSA. CDR3 sequence (DNA): TGTGCCAGCAGCTTAGGTGTCTTCACTAGCAATCAGCCCCAGCATTTT. It specifies CASSLGVFTSNQPQHF.

In this sample, this clonotype turned up once. At one end, the junction sequence differs from germline, possibly due to a read error. This chain links TRBV4-3 with TRBJ2-7; maybe TRBD2 (6 bases). CDR3 size: 17 residues. The germline V gene has CDR1 LGHNA and CDR2 YSLEER. DNA for the CDR3: TGCGCCTGCAGCCAAGATGACACGGGAGCCCTCTCCTACGAGCAGTACTTC. The encoded protein is CACSQDDTGALSYEQYF.

Details on this clonotype: The junction departs from the called germline gene at one end, perhaps through a read error. The genes are TRBV29-1 and TRBJ1-5; tentative D call: TRBD1 (6 bases). The germline V gene encodes CDR1 SQVTM and CDR2 ANQGSEA. The CDR3 covers 12 residues. DNA for the CDR3: TGCAGCGTAAAACAGGGTGAGGGGCCCCGGCATTTT. Amino acids: CSVKQGEGPRHF.

A few counts support this clonotype. This chain links TRBV12-3 or TRBV12-4 with TRBJ2-4; 9 bases match TRBD2. The CDR3 has 18 residues. V was clipped by 5 bases and J by 1 base; unmatched bases: 12. The DNA for the CDR3 is TGTGCCAGCAGTCCATCCTTTAGCGGGAGTAGCGCCAAAAACATTCAGTACTTC. Translation gives CASSPSFSGSSAKNIQYF.

This chain joins TRBV11-2 and TRBJ2-5; 12 nucleotides align to TRBD2. The CDR3 spans 15 residues. V shed 5 bases, J shed 5 bases, and the junction held 6 bases outside the gene matches. CDR1 SGHAT and CDR2 FQNNGV come from the germline V gene. CDR3 residues: CASSVGLAGTETQYF. Here the CDR3 DNA reads TGTGCCAGCAGCGTTGGACTAGCGGGAACTGAGACCCAGTACTTC.

V is TRBV6-5 and J is TRBJ2-2; TRBD1 aligns across 9 bases. Germline CDR1 is MNHEY and CDR2 is SVGAGI. J gave up 3 bases and V 2 bases, and 7 bases lay outside the gene matches. The CDR3 covers 17 residues. CDR3 nucleotide sequence: TGTGCCAGCAGTTACCCCCGTAACAGGGGGCACACCGGGGAGCTGTTTTTT. This sequence encodes CASSYPRNRGHTGELFF.

This clonotype occurred once. CDR3 sequence: CSARNVRGWGKGDAKNIQYF. CDR3 DNA: TGCAGTGCTAGAAACGTCCGGGGTTGGGGGAAGGGGGACGCCAAAAACATTCAGTACTTC. The gene calls are TRBV20-1 and TRBJ2-4; D perhaps matches TRBD1 (6 bases). The germline CDR1 and CDR2 sequences are DFQATT and SNEGSKA (reference sequence). V shed 2 bases and J shed 1 base, with 27 bases lying between them. The CDR3 runs 20 residues.

The rearrangement joins TRBV25-1 to TRBJ2-5; unclear D gene. The CDR3 is 14 amino acids. V was cut by 6 bases and J by 2 bases, with 13 bases left in between. Germline V gives CDR1 MGHDK, CDR2 SYGVNS. The CDR3: CASSFDRSQETQYF. The CDR3 bases are TGTGCCAGCAGCTTCGATAGGAGTCAAGAGACCCAGTACTTC.

CDR3 nucleotides: TGTGCCAGCAGCTTAGGGGGATTGAGCAATCAGCCCCAGCATTTT. It is translated as CASSLGGLSNQPQHF. The genes are TRBV11-2 and TRBJ1-5; D unresolved. Germline V CDR1 and CDR2: SGHAT, FQNNGV. V shed 1 base and J shed 1 base, with 8 bases lying between them. This CDR3 contains 15 residues.

A remark on this clonotype: The junction shows a germline mismatch at one end, possibly a read error. The chain joins TRBV3-1 to TRBJ2-7, with D perhaps assigned TRBD1 or TRBD2 (6 bases each). The J call may be incorrect, as the DNA end agrees better with TRBJ2-5. Germline V CDR1 and CDR2: LGHDT, YNNKEL (reference sequence). The CDR3 is 15 amino acids. The CDR3 is CASIQLRGPGETQYF. The CDR3 DNA reads as TGTGCCAGCATCCAACTACGGGGGCCAGGGGAGACCCAGTACTTC.

This clonotype occurred a few times. The chain combines TRBV27 with TRBJ1-1, with D unclear. There are 13 residues in the CDR3. The V and J ends lost 10 bases and 0 bases respectively, with 12 bases between them. Germline CDR1 is MNHEY and CDR2 is SMNVEV (reference sequence). The CDR3 loop reads CATTGSMNTEAFF. The CDR3 region has the DNA TGTGCCACGACGGGGAGTATGAACACTGAAGCTTTCTTT.

This chain links TRBV11-1 with TRBJ2-3; 8 nucleotides line up with TRBD1. V gave up 2 bases and J gave up 2 bases; unmatched junction bases: 3. The CDR3 covers 15 residues. From germline, CDR1 is SGHAT and CDR2 FQDESV (reference sequence). CDR3 bases: TGTGCCAGCAGCTTATTCAGGGGGCTCACAGATACGCAGTATTTT. Encoded protein: CASSLFRGLTDTQYF.

The chain recombines TRBV20-1 with TRBJ1-5; D may be TRBD1 (5 bases). The V and J ends lost 3 bases and 6 bases respectively, with 15 bases between them. Germline CDR1 is DFQATT and CDR2 is SNEGSKA (reference sequence). This CDR3 region has 14 residues. The CDR3 DNA reads as TGCAGTGCTAGTTTCAGGGCAACTGGTCAGCCCCAGCATTTT. The encoded protein is CSASFRATGQPQHF.

This chain uses TRBV27 with TRBJ1-2; TRBD1 might be the D (5 bases). In germline, CDR1 is MNHEY, CDR2 SMNVEV (reference sequence). V was trimmed by 4 bases and J by 7 bases, leaving 13 bases between them. This CDR3 contains 13 residues. CDR3 amino acids: CASSYGALGGYTF. The CDR3, as DNA: TGTGCCAGCAGTTACGGGGCATTGGGTGGCTACACCTTC.

At least ten counts were recorded for this clonotype. The chain is built from TRBV7-2 and TRBJ2-5; 7 bases line up with TRBD1. Germline V gene lookup returns CDR1 SGHTA and CDR2 FQGNSA. The CDR3 length is 17 residues. J gave up 4 bases and V 0 bases, and 11 bases lay outside the gene matches. The CDR3 nucleotides are TGTGCCAGCAGCTTAGCGAGGGGGCGAGTTTCGGGAGAGACCCAGTACTTC. Protein sequence: CASSLARGRVSGETQYF.

This clonotype was counted between two and nine times. This sequence joins TRBV6-1 and TRBJ2-1; no reliable D call. Looked up from germline, CDR1 is MNHNS and CDR2 is SASEGT. Trimming pared 3 bases from V and 12 bases from J, leaving 6 bases between. The CDR3 consists of 10 residues. The CDR3 region has the DNA TGTGCCAGCAGTGATTGGAGGCAGTTCTTC. Protein sequence: CASSDWRQFF.

This clonotype occurred many times. V gene TRBV10-3 combines with J gene TRBJ1-6; a possible D gene is TRBD1 (6 bases). The length of the CDR3 is 14 residues. The ends were cut back, 2 bases at V and 6 bases at J, with 8 bases in the middle. Germline V gene lookup returns CDR1 ENHRY and CDR2 SYGVKD. The CDR3 DNA sequence: TGTGCCATCAGTGAGCCGGACAGTAATTCACCCCTCCACTTT. This encodes CAISEPDSNSPLHF.

This sequence joins TRBV20-1 and TRBJ2-3; 7 bases align to TRBD2. The V and J ends lost 0 bases and 5 bases, in that order; junction bases with no gene match: 11. Per the germline V gene, CDR1 is DFQATT and CDR2 is SNEGSKA (reference sequence). This CDR3 contains 16 residues. The CDR3 DNA reads as TGCAGTGCTAGAGATCGAGGGAGGGCCCTCGGAGATACGCAGTATTTT. Its protein is CSARDRGRALGDTQYF.